A single sample is the source of the 11 T cell receptor beta chains below, sequenced in a study of OX40 agonist ivuxolimab in advanced cancers. This table comes from immunoSEQ multiplex PCR, and its TCRdb copy is limited to in-frame clones, with some not included. This sample yields around 80,000 clones, of which approximately 80% are seen a single time; around 0.44% belongs to the top ten. This material consisted of CD4+ or CD8+ T cells sorted from blood, taken in a trial of the OX40 agonist ivuxolimab. Every receptor here comes from an adult with an advanced solid tumor such as melanoma, head and neck, liver or kidney cancer.

The chain combines TRBV19 with TRBJ2-2, with no clear D. Deletions cut 3 bases from V and 5 bases from J, with 13 bases between. The CDR3 runs 15 residues. In germline, CDR1 is LNHDA, CDR2 SQIVND (reference sequence). The CDR3 DNA follows: TGTGCCAGTAGTATCCGGGCTAGTCGAACCGGGGAGCTGTTTTTT. Translation: CASSIRASRTGELFF. Combining the CDR3 with reference TRBV19 and TRBJ2-2 gives the whole variable domain DGGITQSPKYLFRKEGQNVTLSCEQNLNHDAMYWYRQDPGQGLRLIYYSQIVNDFQKGDIAEGYSVSREKKESFPLTVTSAQKNPTAFYLCASSIRASRTGELFFGEGSRLTVL.

J is TRBJ2-1 and V is TRBV21-1. TRBV21-1 represents a pseudogene. The CDR3 consists of 15 residues. DNA of the CDR3: TGTGCCAGCAGGCCCGGACCCCTGGCTAGGATCGGACAGTTCTTC. The encoded protein is CASRPGPLARIGQFF.

This clone was found once. This chain links TRBV11-2 with TRBJ2-5; D call uncertain. In germline, CDR1 is SGHAT, CDR2 FQNNGV. The CDR3 has 16 residues. V was clipped by 5 bases and J by 5 bases, with 21 bases between them. CDR3 loop: CASSTGRIGRTETQYF. The CDR3 DNA follows: TGTGCCAGCAGCACTGGTCGTATTGGGCGGACGGAGACCCAGTACTTC. The full variable domain, its missing parts supplied by reference TRBV11-2 and TRBJ2-5, is EAGVAQSPRYKIIEKRQSVAFWCNPISGHATLYWYQQILGQGPKLLIQFQNNGVVDDSQLPKDRFSAERLKGVDSTLKIQPAKLEDSAVYLCASSTGRIGRTETQYFGPGTRLLVL.

The rearrangement joins TRBV20-1 to TRBJ2-2; D uncertain. The V end was cut by 2 bases, the J end by 3 bases, with 1 base between. Germline CDR1 and CDR2: DFQATT and SNEGSKA (reference sequence). This CDR3 comprises 11 residues. The CDR3 DNA sequence: TGCAGTGCTAGATACACCGGGGAGCTGTTTTTT. Translated: CSARYTGELFF.

This rearrangement joins TRBV30 to TRBJ1-4; D remains unclear. Germline CDR1 GTSNPN, CDR2 SVGIG (reference sequence). Deletions cut 1 base from V and 8 bases from J, with 5 bases between. This CDR3 contains 11 residues. CDR3 DNA sequence: TGTGCCTGGAGTGGGAAAGAAAAACTGTTTTTT. This translates into CAWSGKEKLFF. The full variable domain, in which reference TRBV30 and TRBJ1-4 provide the parts outside the CDR3, is SQTIHQWPATLVQPVGSPLSLECTVEGTSNPNLYWYRQAAGRGLQLLFYSVGIGQISSEVPQNLSASRPQDRQFILSSKKLLLSDSGFYLCAWSGKEKLFFGSGTQLSVL.

V usage is TRBV27 and J usage is TRBJ2-3; D is unresolved. The CDR3 has 14 amino acids. CDR1 is MNHEY and CDR2 is SMNVEV in the germline V gene (reference sequence). V was shortened by 3 bases and J by 1 base, with 8 bases between the two germline ends. This CDR3 is CASSFWRGTDTQYF. DNA for the CDR3: TGTGCCAGCAGTTTTTGGCGAGGCACAGATACGCAGTATTTT.

The chain uses TRBV20-1 and TRBJ2-1, with unresolved D. This CDR3 has 11 residues. V gave up 5 bases and J gave up 7 bases, with 9 bases separating them. CDR1 and CDR2 from the germline V gene are DFQATT and SNEGSKA (reference sequence). CDR3 sequence (DNA): TGCAGTGCTTTGACTCGGAATGAGCAGTTCTTC. Translating it yields CSALTRNEQFF.

DNA of the CDR3: TGCGCCAGCAGCTTGTGGGGACAACAGATCTACAATGAGCAGTTCTTC. Translated: CASSLWGQQIYNEQFF. The chain employs TRBV5-1 and TRBJ2-1; possibly TRBD1 for D (6 bases). The CDR3 runs 16 residues. CDR1 SGHRS and CDR2 YFSETQ come from the germline V gene. V was clipped by 1 base and J by 3 bases, with 14 bases between them.

The gene calls are TRBV5-8 and TRBJ1-1, with TRBD1 matching over 7 bases. Germline CDR1 is SGHTS and CDR2 is YDEGEE. CDR3 size: 16 residues. Trimming cost V 2 bases and J 2 bases; bases outside gene matches: 9. As DNA, the CDR3 is TGTGCCAGCAGCTTCTACAGGGGAATCGGCAACACTGAAGCTTTCTTT. Protein: CASSFYRGIGNTEAFF.

The rearrangement uses TRBV30 and TRBJ1-5; D not resolved. Between the trimmed V and J ends, which lost 3 bases and 0 bases, there was a span of 12 bases. Germline V gene data show CDR1 as GTSNPN and CDR2 as SVGIG (reference sequence). The CDR3 totals 15 residues. As DNA, the CDR3 is TGTGCCTGGAGCCGGACCTCATATAGCAATCAGCCCCAGCATTTT. This codes for CAWSRTSYSNQPQHF. Full variable domain (remainder filled in from reference TRBV30 and TRBJ1-5): SQTIHQWPATLVQPVGSPLSLECTVEGTSNPNLYWYRQAAGRGLQLLFYSVGIGQISSEVPQNLSASRPQDRQFILSSKKLLLSDSGFYLCAWSRTSYSNQPQHFGDGTRLSIL.

This clone was seen more than once but under ten times. CDR3 sequence (DNA): TGTGCCAGCAGCCATGCCAGGGAGAACACTGAAGCTTTCTTT. Translation: CASSHARENTEAFF. The chain joins TRBV4-2 to TRBJ1-1, with D maybe TRBD1 (5 bases). CDR3 length equals 14 residues. CDR1 and CDR2 from the germline V gene are LGHNA and YNFKEQ. The germline V and J ends were trimmed by 3 bases and 1 base, with 9 bases remaining between them.